This T cell receptor (beta chain) was retrieved from a study of cytomegalovirus exposure and HLA in healthy donors. Study-wide points: The authors later linked a missense DCLRE1C variant to TCR beta V- and J-gene trimming. Follow-up analysis seemed to connect common viral pathogens with several of the most significant clusters identified.

PCR was performed using 60 Vbeta and 13 Jbeta primers. Sequencing used immunoSEQ multiplex PCR; TCRdb keeps in-frame clones, though not all of them. This table holds fewer than 200,000 clones, 70% to 90% found once. Regarding this clone: As yet, its antigen is unknown.

The CDR3 length is 13 residues. Between the trimmed V and J ends, which lost 6 bases and 7 bases, there was a span of 16 bases. CDR1 is KGHSH and CDR2 is LQKENI in the germline V gene. Sequencing input: PBMCs. The sequence was obtained from a woman under 30 in good health and CMV-seronegative. The chain recombines TRBV18 with TRBJ2-7, with D perhaps matching TRBD1 (6 bases). The CDR3 nucleotides are TGTGCCAGCTCGATGGACAGCGGCCGGGAGCAGTACTTC. This encodes CASSMDSGREQYF.